This TCR beta chain originates from a study of PD-L1 blockade in urothelial cancer. Study information: Starting at some point between 2014 and 2015, patients were given atezolizumab (1,200 mg intravenously every 3 weeks). Patients arrived having already received 0 to 3 prior chemotherapy regimens.

Patients' cancers were locally advanced or metastatic urothelial carcinomas. For each patient, 1 to 8 samples were obtained, pretreatment and on-treatment. This CDR3 has 14 residues. The germline gives CDR1 SGDLS, CDR2 YYNGEE. V dropped 4 bases and J dropped 3; count of bases not matched to a gene: 6. Data came from immunoSEQ multiplex PCR; TCRdb stores just in-frame clones and leaves some out. Among about 84,000 clones, around 80% were seen once, and the ten largest hold more than 9%. The V call is TRBV9, the J call TRBJ1-1, with TRBD1 identical over 7 bases. The specimen comprised PBMCs, sampled around atezolizumab (anti-PD-L1) treatment. This TCR came from a man aged 65 to 85 with urothelial cancer. Written as DNA, the CDR3 is TGTGCCAGCAGCCTCCAGGGGGGAGACACTGAAGCTTTCTTT. It translates to CASSLQGGDTEAFF.